The clone carrying this TCR beta chain has just a few counts. The record originates from a study of T cell repertoires in cytomegalovirus infection. TCRdb recomputed calls from the reads with MiXCR, one row per CDR3 protein. This sample has a few hundred thousand distinct CDR3 sequences, with roughly 20% found just once. This TCR came from a human donor in good health (CMV status not recorded). Some clones in this sample may be carry-over from other donors' samples. Sequenced material: PBMCs.

The DNA of the CDR3 is TGTGCCAGCACCCGAGGACTAGAGGGCACAGATACGCAGTATTTT. It specifies CASTRGLEGTDTQYF. The rearrangement joins TRBV5-4 to TRBJ2-3; 7 bases match TRBD2. V shed 6 bases and J 1 base; nucleotides not matched to a gene: 8. The CDR3 length is 15 residues. The germline V gene encodes CDR1 SGHNT and CDR2 YYREEE (reference sequence). The complete variable domain, with remaining parts taken from reference TRBV5-4 and TRBJ2-3, reads ETGVTQSPTHLIKTRGQQVTLRCSSQSGHNTVSWYQQALGQGPQFIFQYYREEENGRGNFPPRFSGLQFPNYSSELNVNALELDDSALYLCASTRGLEGTDTQYFGPGTRLTVL.